The T cell receptor (beta chain) described here comes from a study of T cells after yellow fever vaccination. Between the trimmed V and J ends, which lost 4 bases and 6 bases, there was a span of 15 bases. CDR3 size: 15 residues. From germline, CDR1 is SGHVS and CDR2 FNYEAQ. This clonotype was found many times. TCRdb independently ran MiXCR on the 5' RACE reads; one entry per CDR3 protein. This sample carries almost 600,000 distinct CDR3 sequences, approximately 13% of them seen once, and the ten largest clones take 11% to 15%. This receptor was obtained from a man aged 25-40 years who received the YFV17D yellow fever vaccine. V and J are TRBV7-6 and TRBJ2-2; D is perhaps TRBD2 (5 bases). Sequencing was performed on PBMCs, taken on the day of the yellow fever booster vaccination. The DNA of the CDR3 is TGTGCCAGCAGCTCCGAAAGTGGAGGACCCGGGGAGCTGTTTTTT. As protein: CASSSESGGPGELFF.